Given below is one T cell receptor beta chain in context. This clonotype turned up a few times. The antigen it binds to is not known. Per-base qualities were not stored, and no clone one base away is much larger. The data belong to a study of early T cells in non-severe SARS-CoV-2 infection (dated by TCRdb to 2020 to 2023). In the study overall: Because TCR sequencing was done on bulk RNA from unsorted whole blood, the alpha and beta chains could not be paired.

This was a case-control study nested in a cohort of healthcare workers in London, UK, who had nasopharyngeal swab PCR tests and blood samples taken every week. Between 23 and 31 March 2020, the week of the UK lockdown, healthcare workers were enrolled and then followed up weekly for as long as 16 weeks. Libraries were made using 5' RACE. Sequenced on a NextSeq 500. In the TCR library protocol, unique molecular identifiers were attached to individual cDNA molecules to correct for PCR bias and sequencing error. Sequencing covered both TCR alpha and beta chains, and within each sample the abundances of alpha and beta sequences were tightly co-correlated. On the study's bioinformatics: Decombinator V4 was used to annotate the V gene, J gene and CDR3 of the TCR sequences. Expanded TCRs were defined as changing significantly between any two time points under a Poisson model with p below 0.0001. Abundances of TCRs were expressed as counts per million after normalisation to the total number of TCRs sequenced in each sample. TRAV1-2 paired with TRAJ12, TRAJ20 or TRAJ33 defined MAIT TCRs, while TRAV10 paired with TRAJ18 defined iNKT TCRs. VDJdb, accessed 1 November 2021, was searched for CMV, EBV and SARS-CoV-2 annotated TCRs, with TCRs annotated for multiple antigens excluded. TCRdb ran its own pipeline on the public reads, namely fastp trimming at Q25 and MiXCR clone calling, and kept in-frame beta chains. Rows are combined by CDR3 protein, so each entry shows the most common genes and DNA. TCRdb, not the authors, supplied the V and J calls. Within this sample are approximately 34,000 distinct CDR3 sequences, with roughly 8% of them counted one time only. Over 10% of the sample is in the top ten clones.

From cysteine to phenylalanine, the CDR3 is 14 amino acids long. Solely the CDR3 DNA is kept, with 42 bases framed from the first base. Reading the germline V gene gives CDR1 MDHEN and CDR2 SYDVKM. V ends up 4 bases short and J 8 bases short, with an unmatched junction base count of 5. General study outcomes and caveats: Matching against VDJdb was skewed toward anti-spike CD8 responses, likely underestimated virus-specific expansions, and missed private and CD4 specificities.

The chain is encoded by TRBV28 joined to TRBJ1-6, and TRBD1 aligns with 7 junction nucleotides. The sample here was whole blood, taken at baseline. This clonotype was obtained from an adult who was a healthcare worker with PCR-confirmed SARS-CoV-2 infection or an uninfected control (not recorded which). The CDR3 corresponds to CASSSDRSHSPLHF. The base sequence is TGTGCCAGCAGTTCGGACAGGTCGCATTCACCCCTCCACTTT.